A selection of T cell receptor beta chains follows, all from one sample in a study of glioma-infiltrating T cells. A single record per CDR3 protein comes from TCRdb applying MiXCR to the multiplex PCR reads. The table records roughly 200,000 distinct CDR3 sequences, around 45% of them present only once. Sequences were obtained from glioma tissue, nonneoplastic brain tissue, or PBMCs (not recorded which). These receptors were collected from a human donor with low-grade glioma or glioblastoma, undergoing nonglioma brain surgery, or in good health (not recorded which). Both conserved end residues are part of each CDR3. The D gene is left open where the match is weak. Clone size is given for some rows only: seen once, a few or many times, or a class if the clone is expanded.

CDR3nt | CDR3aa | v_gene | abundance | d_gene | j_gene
TGTGCCAGTAGTTTCCAGTTCCCCCAGGACGAGCAGAACTTC | CASSFQFPQDEQNF | TRBV19 | . | . | TRBJ2-7
TGTGCCAGCTCACCAGGACAGGATTCCTACGAGCAGTACTTC | CASSPGQDSYEQYF | TRBV18 | . | TRBD1 | TRBJ2-7
TGCGGTGCTATAGGGGCGCGGGCAACGACTGAAGCTTTCTTT | CGAIGARATTEAFF | TRBV20-1 | . | . | TRBJ1-1
TGCAGTGCTGAGACTAGCGCGATGACCCAGTACTTC | CSAETSAMTQYF | TRBV20-1 | many | TRBD2 | TRBJ2-5
TGTGCCAGTAGGGCCGGGACAGGGATCAATCAGCCCCACCATTTT | CASRAGTGINQPHHF | TRBV19 | . | TRBD1 | TRBJ1-5
TGTGCCAGCCGGGGGGACCAAGAGACCCAGTACTTC | CASRGDQETQYF | TRBV2 | . | TRBD2 | TRBJ2-5
TGTGCCAGCAGCTTATGGGGGACTAGCACAGATACGCAGTATTTT | CASSLWGTSTDTQYF | TRBV7-9 | many | . | TRBJ2-3
TGTGCCAGCAGTCGTGGACAGGGGACATCATACGGTGAGCAGTTCTTC | CASSRGQGTSYGEQFF | TRBV6-1 | many | TRBD1 | TRBJ2-1
TGTGCCAGCAGCTCTCTTTTGAGGGAGACCCAGTACTTC | CASSSLLRETQYF | TRBV11-2 | . | . | TRBJ2-5
TGCGCCAGCAGCTTGGATACGTCCTCCTACAATGAGCAGTTCTTC | CASSLDTSSYNEQFF | TRBV5-1 | few | . | TRBJ2-1
TGTGCCAGCAGAGCCCTTAGGGGTACCTACGAGCAGTACTTC | CASRALRGTYEQYF | TRBV2 | . | . | TRBJ2-7
TGCAGTGCTAGGCCTAGCGGGAGGGCCACCGGGGAGCTGTTTTTT | CSARPSGRATGELFF | TRBV20-1 | . | TRBD2 | TRBJ2-2
TGCGCCAGCAGCCAAGAAGGCAGGGACGGGGCCACTGAAGCTTTCTTT | CASSQEGRDGATEAFF | TRBV4-1 | . | . | TRBJ1-1
TGTGCCAGCAGCCAGTCGACAGGGGGCTTCTACGAGCAGTACTTC | CASSQSTGGFYEQYF | TRBV6-2/TRBV6-3 | . | TRBD1 | TRBJ2-7
TGTGCCAGCAGCCGCCCCGGGGGACAGGGGGCTGACGCGCAGTATTTT | CASSRPGGQGADAQYF | TRBV11-2 | . | TRBD1 | TRBJ2-3